This record covers a single TCR beta chain. This clonotype has a handful of counts. It has no known antigen specificity. Base qualities are not at hand, and no much larger clone is one base apart. From the cysteine through the phenylalanine, the CDR3 covers 13 amino acids. The kept DNA is CDR3 alone, 39 bases in frame from the first base. V is shortened by 6 bases, J by 4 bases, and the region joining them spans 12 bases. From the germline V gene, CDR1 is SGHTA and CDR2 is FQGNSA. The receptor library was made with RT-PCR. TCRdb records Illumina HiSeq 2500 as the sequencer. TCRdb redid the processing of the public reads, applying fastp at Q25 and MiXCR, and retained in-frame beta chains. Each entry is one CDR3 protein sequence, shown with its most common DNA and genes. The sample profile shows more than 600,000 distinct CDR3 sequences; about a fifth of them were found once. The ten largest account for about 11% of the sample.

The sample originates from a study of response to subunit inactivated influenza vaccine (dated by TCRdb to between 2018 and 2020). About the study as a whole: Deep quantitative profiling of the T cell receptor repertoire was used in the study to follow responses to a trivalent subunit inactivated influenza vaccine. Here is what the overall study found, with its caveats: The authors suggested that each seasonal influenza vaccination may recruit only a limited number of new T cells.

Recombination linked TRBV7-2 to TRBJ2-5; possibly the D gene is TRBD2, per 6 matching bases. The input for sequencing was PBMCs from blood, taken 5 days after vaccination. The TCR comes from a man aged 50 to 59 who received an inactivated influenza vaccine. Donor details come from another sample of the same person, matched by shared clones. In nucleotide form, the sequence is TGTGCCAGCAGTCAGGAGGGCCGAGAGACCCAGTACTTC. This yields the protein CASSQEGRETQYF.